A selection of T cell receptor beta chains follows, all from one sample in a study of shared clonotypes between healthy human individuals. The method was immunoSEQ multiplex PCR; TCRdb's version includes in-frame clones alone and lacks a portion of them. The table has hundreds of thousands of clones, roughly 96% seen once. Sequencing was carried out using naive CD8+ T cells sorted from blood. The receptors derive from a woman aged 25 to 39 in good health. The CDR3 runs from the conserved cysteine through the conserved F or W. Each record gives: clone size, V gene, J gene, D gene, CDR3 protein, CDR3 DNA. A D gene is named only where the DNA matches it firmly. Size is omitted from some rows. Given values are once, few, many or a class for expanded clones.

>-|TRBV28|TRBJ1-5|-
CASSFRQDQPQHF
TGTGCCAGCAGCTTCAGGCAGGATCAGCCCCAGCATTTT
>-|TRBV5-1|TRBJ1-2|TRBD1
CASSLWSGGLKEGYTF
TGCGCCAGCAGCTTGTGGTCAGGGGGGCTTAAAGAAGGCTACACCTTC
>-|TRBV30|TRBJ2-3|TRBD1
CAWDRGLCYF
TGTGCCTGGGACAGGGGGCTTTGTTATTTT
>-|TRBV28|TRBJ1-2|TRBD1
CASSLALWTGDGYTF
TGTGCCAGCAGTTTGGCCCTTTGGACAGGGGACGGCTACACCTTC
>-|TRBV9|TRBJ2-1|TRBD2
CASSLGTSGSYEQFF
TGTGCCAGCAGCCTTGGGACTAGCGGGAGTTATGAGCAGTTCTTC
>-|TRBV7-9|TRBJ2-3|-
CASSFPGGSTDTQYF
TGTGCCAGCAGCTTCCCAGGGGGGAGCACAGATACGCAGTATTTT
>-|TRBV4-1|TRBJ1-4|-
CASSQQDYLNEKLFF
TGCGCCAGCAGCCAACAGGACTACCTTAATGAAAAACTGTTTTTT
>-|TRBV4-2|TRBJ1-5|TRBD1
CASSPEIGTGGYSNQPQHF
TGTGCCAGCAGCCCCGAAATTGGGACAGGGGGCTATAGCAATCAGCCCCAGCATTTT
>few|TRBV27|TRBJ2-7|-
CASSSRNPYEQYF
TGTGCCAGCAGTTCCCGTAATCCCTACGAGCAGTACTTC
>-|TRBV28|TRBJ1-2|-
CASSMGHSRDTF
TGTGCCAGCAGTATGGGACACTCGAGGGACACCTTC
>-|TRBV15|TRBJ2-1|-
CATSRDKSVRFNEQFF
TGTGCCACCAGCAGAGACAAGTCCGTACGCTTCAATGAGCAGTTCTTC
>-|TRBV6-5|TRBJ2-7|TRBD1
CASGNRGEQYF
TGTGCCAGCGGAAACAGGGGCGAGCAGTACTTC
>-|TRBV7-6|TRBJ2-5|-
CASSFWQDNRGETQYF
TGTGCCAGCAGCTTCTGGCAGGACAATAGGGGAGAGACCCAGTACTTC
>-|TRBV2|TRBJ2-7|TRBD2
CASSEERLAGSAGSYEQYF
TGTGCCAGCAGTGAAGAGAGGCTAGCGGGAAGCGCGGGGTCCTACGAGCAGTACTTC
>-|TRBV29-1|TRBJ2-2|TRBD2
CSVEEGSLGGYTGELFF
TGCAGCGTTGAAGAAGGTAGTCTGGGAGGGTACACCGGGGAGCTGTTTTTT
>once|TRBV11-2|TRBJ1-6|TRBD1
CASSLDGTGRSPLHF
TGTGCCAGCAGCTTAGACGGGACAGGGCGGTCACCCCTCCACTTT
>-|TRBV25-1|TRBJ2-2|-
CASSLPGELFF
TGTGCCAGCAGTCTCCCCGGGGAGCTGTTTTTT
>-|TRBV4-1|TRBJ2-1|TRBD2
CASSHLQGTSGYNEQFF
TGCGCCAGCAGCCATCTACAAGGGACTAGCGGTTACAATGAGCAGTTCTTC
>few|TRBV27|TRBJ1-5|-
CARTTGQPQHF
TGTGCCAGGACGACAGGTCAGCCCCAGCATTTT
>-|TRBV2|TRBJ2-5|-
CASSEAPGVGETQYF
TGTGCCAGCAGTGAAGCGCCGGGAGTGGGGGAGACCCAGTACTTC
>once|TRBV5-5|TRBJ2-7|-
CASSPGLLSYEQYF
TGTGCCAGCAGCCCTGGTCTTCTATCCTACGAGCAGTACTTC
>-|TRBV19|TRBJ2-7|TRBD2
CASSRSGTSGSEQYF
TGTGCCAGTAGTAGATCCGGGACTAGCGGGAGCGAGCAGTACTTC
>-|TRBV28|TRBJ1-1|-
CASSLFRTNTEAFF
TGTGCCAGCAGTCTTTTCCGGACGAACACTGAAGCTTTCTTT
>-|TRBV5-8|TRBJ2-7|-
CASSNYEQYF
TGTGCCAGCAGTAACTACGAGCAGTACTTC
>-|TRBV5-4|TRBJ2-5|TRBD1
CASSLGQGGETQYF
TGTGCCAGCAGCTTGGGACAGGGGGGGGAGACCCAGTACTTC
>-|TRBV28|TRBJ2-5|TRBD2
CASSLLAGGQLDQETQYF
TGTGCCAGCAGTTTACTAGCGGGAGGACAACTCGACCAAGAGACCCAGTACTTC
>once|TRBV9|TRBJ1-2|TRBD1
CASSPSDRGLSPYGYTF
TGTGCCAGCAGCCCCTCGGACAGGGGGCTATCCCCCTATGGCTACACCTTC
>-|TRBV4-1|TRBJ2-3|-
CASSTSGWGSNVDTQYF
TGCGCCAGCAGTACCTCCGGCTGGGGGTCGAACGTGGATACGCAGTATTTT
>-|TRBV13|TRBJ2-7|-
CASSLVGEHKREQYF
TGTGCCAGCAGCTTAGTAGGCGAACATAAAAGGGAGCAGTACTTC
>-|TRBV29-1|TRBJ1-2|TRBD1
CSVGRQGPRYYGYTF
TGCAGCGTTGGGAGACAGGGGCCACGATACTATGGCTACACCTTC
>-|TRBV27|TRBJ2-1|TRBD2
CASSLRLAGELYEQFF
TGTGCCAGCAGTTTACGACTAGCGGGAGAGTTGTATGAGCAGTTCTTC
>once|TRBV2|TRBJ1-1|-
CASNLGGERMNTEAFF
TGTGCCAGCAATCTCGGGGGGGAGAGGATGAACACTGAAGCTTTCTTT
>few|TRBV30|TRBJ1-5|-
CAWSARRGGYQPQHF
TGTGCCTGGAGTGCGCGGCGTGGGGGATATCAGCCCCAGCATTTT
>-|TRBV9|TRBJ1-5|-
CASSALYGQPQHF
TGTGCCAGCAGCGCATTGTACGGACAGCCCCAGCATTTT
>-|TRBV28|TRBJ2-2|-
CASTLRGAIGWSLTGELFF
TGTGCCAGCACCCTCAGAGGGGCAATAGGCTGGAGTTTGACCGGGGAGCTGTTTTTT
>few|TRBV15|TRBJ1-5|-
CATSTYHRSPLWPQHF
TGTGCCACCAGCACGTATCACAGGTCTCCATTGTGGCCCCAGCATTTT
>-|TRBV12-5|TRBJ2-7|TRBD2
CASGLVSLPTSGILQYF
TGTGCTAGTGGTTTGGTCTCGCTCCCGACTAGCGGGATCTTACAGTACTTC
>-|TRBV9|TRBJ2-1|-
CASGVNEQFF
TGTGCCAGCGGCGTCAATGAGCAGTTCTTC
>-|TRBV29-1|TRBJ1-1|TRBD1
CSVLRKGTANTEAFF
TGCAGCGTCCTTAGAAAGGGGACAGCTAACACTGAAGCTTTCTTT
>-|TRBV7-6|TRBJ2-1|-
CASSLRRVNNEQFF
TGTGCCAGCAGCTTACGGAGGGTAAACAATGAGCAGTTCTTC
>-|TRBV5-4|TRBJ1-1|-
CASSSGWGMNTEAFF
TGTGCCAGCAGCTCTGGCTGGGGGATGAACACTGAAGCTTTCTTT
>once|TRBV27|TRBJ2-3|-
CASSFGPLGWIDTQYF
TGTGCCAGCAGTTTCGGGCCCTTAGGATGGATAGATACGCAGTATTTT
>once|TRBV27|TRBJ1-2|TRBD1
CASRSGQGGYGYTF
TGTGCCAGCAGATCCGGACAGGGGGGATATGGCTACACCTTC
>-|TRBV27|TRBJ2-1|TRBD2
CASSQASGGTYNEQFF
TGTGCCAGCAGCCAGGCTAGCGGGGGAACCTACAATGAGCAGTTCTTC
>-|TRBV29-1|TRBJ2-7|-
CSVVAKSSYEQYF
TGCAGCGTTGTAGCGAAGAGCTCCTACGAGCAGTACTTC
>-|TRBV4-1|TRBJ2-1|-
CASSLLTPGHLYNEQFF
TGCGCCAGCAGCCTCCTAACCCCGGGACACCTGTACAATGAGCAGTTCTTC